The rows below give T cell receptor beta chains drawn from one sample of a study of cytomegalovirus exposure and HLA in healthy donors. Sequencing used immunoSEQ multiplex PCR; TCRdb keeps in-frame clones, though not all of them. The sample includes 150,000 to 200,000 clones, about 70% of them seen just once. The sequenced sample consisted of PBMCs. Receptors were obtained from a woman younger than 45 in good health and CMV-seronegative. CDR3s include the opening cysteine and the closing phenylalanine or tryptophan. A D gene is named only where the DNA matches it firmly. Where a row states a size, it is once, few, many or the class of an expanded clone; other rows omit it.

13	.	TRBJ1-1	TRBD1	TRBV11-3	TGTGCCAGCAGCTTATACAGGGGAGCTGAAGCTTTCTTT	CASSLYRGAEAFF
15	.	TRBJ2-2	TRBD2	TRBV12-5	TGTGCTAGTGGTTTGTGGCCGGGACTAGGGGGGGAGCTGTTTTTT	CASGLWPGLGGELFF
14	.	TRBJ1-1	.	TRBV7-9	TGTGCCAGCAGCTTAGGCGGGCAGCACACTGAAGCTTTCTTT	CASSLGGQHTEAFF
15	.	TRBJ1-1	.	TRBV5-8	TGTGCCAGCAGCCGGTCACGACAGTGGGGCGCTGAAGCTTTCTTT	CASSRSRQWGAEAFF
14	.	TRBJ1-1	.	TRBV6-1	TGTGCCAGCAGTGAAGAACGGGGGTTCACTGAAGCTTTCTTT	CASSEERGFTEAFF
13	.	TRBJ2-3	.	TRBV7-2	TGTGCCAGCAGCTCTCCCTGGCGGGATACGCAGTATTTT	CASSSPWRDTQYF
14	.	TRBJ2-7	TRBD1	TRBV15	TGTGCCACCAGGACAGGGGGGAGCTCCTACGAGCAGTACTTC	CATRTGGSSYEQYF
16	.	TRBJ1-1	.	TRBV10-3	TGTGCCATCAGTAGAAACCTACAGGCTGAGAACACTGAAGCTTTCTTT	CAISRNLQAENTEAFF
14	.	TRBJ2-7	TRBD1	TRBV4-1	TGCGCCAGCAGCGATACCCAGGGGGCCTACGAGCAGTACTTC	CASSDTQGAYEQYF
15	.	TRBJ2-2	TRBD1	TRBV11-2	TGTGCCAGCAGCTTACAGGGGGTAAACACCGGGGAGCTGTTTTTT	CASSLQGVNTGELFF
14	.	TRBJ2-1	.	TRBV11-3	TGTGCCAGCAGCTTAGGAGGGAGCAACAATGAGCAGTTCTTC	CASSLGGSNNEQFF
14	.	TRBJ2-1	.	TRBV9	TGTGCCAGCAGCCCCCTCGCAACTAGTTCTGAGCAGTTCTTC	CASSPLATSSEQFF
16	once	TRBJ2-7	TRBD2	TRBV7-2	TGTGCCAGCAGCTTACGAGCCGGCGGGGGGGCGTACGAGCAGTACTTC	CASSLRAGGGAYEQYF
11	.	TRBJ1-1	.	TRBV21-1	TGTGCCAGCAGCGGGCAGGGGTCAGCTTTCTTT	CASSGQGSAFF
15	.	TRBJ1-1	TRBD1	TRBV7-9	TGTGCCAGCAGCCGGACGACAGGGGGCGGGAATGAAGCTTTCTTT	CASSRTTGGGNEAFF
15	.	TRBJ2-1	TRBD1	TRBV19	TGTGCCAGTAGTATCTGGGGACAGGGGAGGAATGAGCAGTTCTTC	CASSIWGQGRNEQFF
16	.	TRBJ1-1	.	TRBV4-1	TGCGCCAGCAGCCAAGGGCAGGGAGGCCTGTGGACTGAAGCTTTCTTT	CASSQGQGGLWTEAFF
15	.	TRBJ1-1	.	TRBV4-1	TGCGCCAGCAGCCAAGATCTGGGCCCAAGCACTGAAGCTTTCTTT	CASSQDLGPSTEAFF
19	.	TRBJ2-3	TRBD2	TRBV9	TGTGCCAGCAGCGTAGCTTGGGGAACTAGCGGGATTGGAACAGATACGCAGTATTTT	CASSVAWGTSGIGTDTQYF
14	.	TRBJ1-2	.	TRBV5-5	TGTGCCAGCAGCTTTCGGGGGGCGGGCTATGGCTACACCTTC	CASSFRGAGYGYTF
14	.	TRBJ2-3	TRBD1	TRBV10-3	TGTGCCATCAAAACAGGGGACCTAACAGATACGCAGTATTTT	CAIKTGDLTDTQYF
15	.	TRBJ2-1	.	TRBV4-3	TGCGCCAGCAGCCAAGATTCTAGGTTAGGGGGTGAGCAGTTCTTC	CASSQDSRLGGEQFF
16	.	TRBJ2-7	TRBD1	TRBV5-1	TGCGCCAGCAGCGCCACCGGGACAGGGGTTTCCTACGAGCAGTACTTC	CASSATGTGVSYEQYF